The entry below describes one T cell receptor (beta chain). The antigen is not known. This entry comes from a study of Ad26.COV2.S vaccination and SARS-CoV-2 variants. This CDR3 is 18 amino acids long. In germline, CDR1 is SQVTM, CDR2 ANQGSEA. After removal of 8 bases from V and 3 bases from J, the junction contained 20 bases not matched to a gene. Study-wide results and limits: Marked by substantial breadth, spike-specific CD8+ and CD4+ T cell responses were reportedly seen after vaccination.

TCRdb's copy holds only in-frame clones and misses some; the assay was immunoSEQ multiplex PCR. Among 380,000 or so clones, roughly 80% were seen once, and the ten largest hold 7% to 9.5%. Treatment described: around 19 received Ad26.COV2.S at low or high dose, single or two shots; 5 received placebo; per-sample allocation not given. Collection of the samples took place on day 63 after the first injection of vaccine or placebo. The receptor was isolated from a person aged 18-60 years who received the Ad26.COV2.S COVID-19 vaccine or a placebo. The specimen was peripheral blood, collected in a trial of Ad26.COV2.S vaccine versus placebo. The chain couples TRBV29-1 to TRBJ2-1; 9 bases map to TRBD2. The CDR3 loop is CSLPRGANSLAGYNEQFF. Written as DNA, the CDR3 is TGCAGCCTCCCTAGGGGGGCGAATTCACTAGCGGGCTACAATGAGCAGTTCTTC.